This T cell receptor (beta chain) appears in the sequencing data of a study of human T cells and chemical hapten exposure. One entry per CDR3 protein, called by TCRdb with MiXCR from the RACE reads. The data contain approximately 60,000 distinct CDR3 sequences, 11% of them singletons. This sample's time point: patch test 3, about 24 weeks after DPC sensitization. Regarding treatment: therapeutic diphenylcyclopropenone sensitization with weekly scalp DPC. This clonotype was recorded a few times. The antigen is unknown. The study, taken as a whole, reports: The donor cohort had alopecia, so its immune response may not match that of healthy people.

Germline V gives CDR1 DFQATT, CDR2 SNEGSKA (reference sequence). Trimming stripped 8 bases from V and 8 bases from J, with 22 bases between. The CDR3 has 14 residues. The TCR originated in a young woman with alopecia areata. Some clones in this sample may be carry-over from other donors' samples. The genes are TRBV20-1 and TRBJ2-1; D is unclear. This sample comprised whole blood, obtained in connection with sensitization to the hapten diphenylcyclopropenone (DPC). CDR3: CSLSPGERPDEQFF. CDR3 in DNA: TGCAGTCTTTCTCCTGGTGAGCGACCCGATGAGCAGTTCTTC.